The T cell receptor beta chain described here comes from a study of shared clonotypes between healthy human individuals. Trimming took 3 bases from V and 0 from J; bases not matched to a gene: 7. The CDR3 extends over 17 amino acids. Germline lookup yields CDR1 PRHDT and CDR2 FYEKMQ (reference sequence). Terminally differentiated effector memory CD45RA+ cells were excluded from the naive CD8 cells, which were CD45RO-negative and positively selected for CCR7. This table comes from immunoSEQ multiplex PCR, and its TCRdb copy is limited to in-frame clones, with some not included. The repertoire includes more than 600,000 clones, around 92% of them detected once, and approximately 24% sits in the top ten.

The gene calls are TRBV13 and TRBJ2-2; 7 bases align to TRBD2. Material: naive CD8+ T cells sorted from blood. This TCR derives from a man aged 30-40 years in good health. The CDR3 sequence is CASSFGTKEANTGELFF. In DNA, the CDR3 is TGTGCCAGCAGCTTCGGGACTAAGGAGGCGAACACCGGGGAGCTGTTTTTT.